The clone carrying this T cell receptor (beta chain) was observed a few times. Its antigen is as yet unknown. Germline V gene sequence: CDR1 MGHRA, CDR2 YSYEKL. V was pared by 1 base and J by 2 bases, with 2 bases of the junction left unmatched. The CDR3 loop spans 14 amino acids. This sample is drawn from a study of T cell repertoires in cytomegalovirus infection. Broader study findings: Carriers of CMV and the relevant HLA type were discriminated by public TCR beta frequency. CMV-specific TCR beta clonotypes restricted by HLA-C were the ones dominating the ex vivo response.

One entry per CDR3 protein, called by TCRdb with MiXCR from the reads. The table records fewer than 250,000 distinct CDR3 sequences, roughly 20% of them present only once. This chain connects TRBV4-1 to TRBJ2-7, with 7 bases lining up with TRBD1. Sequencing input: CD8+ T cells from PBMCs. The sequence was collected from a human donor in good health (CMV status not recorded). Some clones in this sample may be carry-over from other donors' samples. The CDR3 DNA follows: TGCGCCAGCAGCCAAGGGACAGGAACCTACGAGCAGTACTTC. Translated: CASSQGTGTYEQYF.